This T cell receptor beta chain stems from a study of patients and donors after allogeneic stem cell transplantation. TCRdb recomputed calls from the RT-PCR reads with MiXCR, one row per CDR3 protein. The table lists over 65,000 distinct CDR3 sequences, approximately 25% of them singletons. Sequenced: blood, either unsorted or a sorted T cell fraction (not recorded which). The clonotype originates from a human donor who was either an allogeneic HSCT recipient or a stem cell or donor lymphocyte infusion donor (not recorded which). It is not recorded whose cells these are; they may come from a transplant donor.

CDR3 residues: CASSPYRATGELFF. The CDR3 DNA reads as TGTGCCAGCAGCCCTTACAGGGCCACCGGGGAGCTGTTTTTT. The rearrangement uses TRBV9 and TRBJ2-2, with D perhaps matching TRBD1 (6 bases). CDR3 length equals 14 residues. The V gene lost 4 bases and the J gene lost 4 bases, with 11 bases spanning the gap. Germline CDR1 and CDR2: SGDLS and YYNGEE.